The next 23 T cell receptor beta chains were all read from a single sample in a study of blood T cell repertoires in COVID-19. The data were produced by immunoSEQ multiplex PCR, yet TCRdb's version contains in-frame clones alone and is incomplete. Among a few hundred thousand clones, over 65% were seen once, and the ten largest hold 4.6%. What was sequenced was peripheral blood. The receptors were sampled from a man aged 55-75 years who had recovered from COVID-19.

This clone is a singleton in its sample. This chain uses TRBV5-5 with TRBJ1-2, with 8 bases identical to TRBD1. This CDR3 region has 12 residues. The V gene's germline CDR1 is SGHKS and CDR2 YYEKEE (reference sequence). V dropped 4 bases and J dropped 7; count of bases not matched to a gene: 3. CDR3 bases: TGTGCCAGCAGCCGTACAGGGGGTGGCTACACCTTC. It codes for CASSRTGGGYTF.

The CDR3 bases are TGCGCCAGCAGCCAGCGGCAGACCCAGTACTTC. It is translated as CASSQRQTQYF. This chain joins TRBV4-1 and TRBJ2-5; D unresolved. Germline V gene lookup returns CDR1 MGHRA and CDR2 YSYEKL. Trimming left V 3 bases short and J 6 bases short, with 5 bases between. The CDR3 totals 11 residues.

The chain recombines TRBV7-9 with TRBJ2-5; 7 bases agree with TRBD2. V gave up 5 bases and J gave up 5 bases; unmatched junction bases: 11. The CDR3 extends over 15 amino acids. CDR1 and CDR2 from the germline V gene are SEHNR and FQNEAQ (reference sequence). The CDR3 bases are TGTGCCAGCAGCGGGGTTGTGGGAGCGGGGGAGACCCAGTACTTC. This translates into CASSGVVGAGETQYF.

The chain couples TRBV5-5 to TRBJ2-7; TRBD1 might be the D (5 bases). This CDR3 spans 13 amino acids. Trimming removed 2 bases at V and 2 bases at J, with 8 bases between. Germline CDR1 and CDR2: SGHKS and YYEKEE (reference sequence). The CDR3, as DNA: TGTGCCAGCAGCTTTCAGGGTGCCTACGAGCAGTACTTC. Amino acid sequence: CASSFQGAYEQYF.

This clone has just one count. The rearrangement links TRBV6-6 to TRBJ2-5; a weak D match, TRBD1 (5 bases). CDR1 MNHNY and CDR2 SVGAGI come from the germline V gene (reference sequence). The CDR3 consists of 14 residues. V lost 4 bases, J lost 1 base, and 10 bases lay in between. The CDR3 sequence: CASSFDSTQETQYF. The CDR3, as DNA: TGTGCCAGCAGTTTCGACAGCACCCAAGAGACCCAGTACTTC.

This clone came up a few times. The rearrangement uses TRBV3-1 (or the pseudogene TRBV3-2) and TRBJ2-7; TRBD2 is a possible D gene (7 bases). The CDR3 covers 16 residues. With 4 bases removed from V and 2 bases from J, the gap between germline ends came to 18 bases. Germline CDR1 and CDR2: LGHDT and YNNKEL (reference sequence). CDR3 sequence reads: CASSRRGGGLTYEQYF. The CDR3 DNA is TGTGCCAGCAGCCGCCGTGGGGGGGGCCTTACCTACGAGCAGTACTTC.

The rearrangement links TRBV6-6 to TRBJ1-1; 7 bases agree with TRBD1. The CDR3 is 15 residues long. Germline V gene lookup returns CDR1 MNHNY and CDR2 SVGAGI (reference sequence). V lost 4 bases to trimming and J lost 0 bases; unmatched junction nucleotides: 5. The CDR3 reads CASSSQTGMNTEAFF. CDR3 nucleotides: TGTGCCAGCAGTTCCCAGACAGGGATGAACACTGAAGCTTTCTTT.

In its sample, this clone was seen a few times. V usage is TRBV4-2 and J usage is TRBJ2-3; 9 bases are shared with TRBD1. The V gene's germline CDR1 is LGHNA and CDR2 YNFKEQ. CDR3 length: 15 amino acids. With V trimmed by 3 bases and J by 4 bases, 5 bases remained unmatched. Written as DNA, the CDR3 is TGTGCCAGCAGCCAGGGGACAGGGAATTCAGATACGCAGTATTTT. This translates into CASSQGTGNSDTQYF.

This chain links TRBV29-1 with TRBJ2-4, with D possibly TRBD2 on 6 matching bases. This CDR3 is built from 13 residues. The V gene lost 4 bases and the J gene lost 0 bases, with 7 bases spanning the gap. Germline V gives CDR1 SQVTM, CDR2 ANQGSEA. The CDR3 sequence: CSVVGGAKNIQYF. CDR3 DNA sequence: TGCAGCGTTGTGGGGGGAGCCAAAAACATTCAGTACTTC.

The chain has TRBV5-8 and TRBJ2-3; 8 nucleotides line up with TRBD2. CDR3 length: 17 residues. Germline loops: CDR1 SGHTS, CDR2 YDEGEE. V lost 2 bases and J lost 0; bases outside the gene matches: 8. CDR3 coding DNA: TGTGCCAGCAGCTTAGCGGGAGTAGGGGCTAGCACAGATACGCAGTATTTT. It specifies CASSLAGVGASTDTQYF.

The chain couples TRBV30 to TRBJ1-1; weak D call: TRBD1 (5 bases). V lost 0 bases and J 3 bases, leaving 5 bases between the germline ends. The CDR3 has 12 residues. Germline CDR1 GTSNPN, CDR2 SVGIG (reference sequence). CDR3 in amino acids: CAWSVGDTEAFF. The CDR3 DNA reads TGTGCCTGGAGTGTAGGGGACACTGAAGCTTTCTTT.

This CDR3 is CASKRGEQYF. As DNA, the CDR3 is TGTGCCAGCAAACGAGGCGAGCAGTACTTC. The genes are TRBV21-1 and TRBJ2-7; TRBD2, the table's D call, lacks a check against the DNA. TRBV21-1 is a recognized pseudogene. The CDR3 is made up of 10 amino acids.

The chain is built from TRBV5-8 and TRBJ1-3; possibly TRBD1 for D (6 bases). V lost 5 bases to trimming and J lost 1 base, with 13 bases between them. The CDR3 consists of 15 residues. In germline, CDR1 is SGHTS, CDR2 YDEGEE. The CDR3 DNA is TGTGCCAGCAGTCAACAGGGTCTGTCTGGAAACACCATATATTTT. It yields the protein CASSQQGLSGNTIYF.

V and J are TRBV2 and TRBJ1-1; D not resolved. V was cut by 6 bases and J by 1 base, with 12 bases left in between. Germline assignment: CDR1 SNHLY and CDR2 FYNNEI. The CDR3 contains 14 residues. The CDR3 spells CASRGAYTNTEAFF. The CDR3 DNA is TGTGCCAGCAGAGGAGCTTACACGAACACTGAAGCTTTCTTT.

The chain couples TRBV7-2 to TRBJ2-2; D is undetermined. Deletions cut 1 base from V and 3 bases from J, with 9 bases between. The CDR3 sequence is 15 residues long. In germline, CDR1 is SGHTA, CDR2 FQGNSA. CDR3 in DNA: TGTGCCAGCAGCTTAGGAGGTTGGGACACCGGGGAGCTGTTTTTT. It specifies CASSLGGWDTGELFF.

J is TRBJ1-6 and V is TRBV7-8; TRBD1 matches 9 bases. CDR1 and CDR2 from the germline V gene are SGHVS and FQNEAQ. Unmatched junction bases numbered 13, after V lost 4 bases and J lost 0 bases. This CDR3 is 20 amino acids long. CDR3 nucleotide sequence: TGTGCCAGCAGCTCGGGGGTCCCGGGACAGGGATACTCCTATAATTCACCCCTCCACTTT. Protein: CASSSGVPGQGYSYNSPLHF.

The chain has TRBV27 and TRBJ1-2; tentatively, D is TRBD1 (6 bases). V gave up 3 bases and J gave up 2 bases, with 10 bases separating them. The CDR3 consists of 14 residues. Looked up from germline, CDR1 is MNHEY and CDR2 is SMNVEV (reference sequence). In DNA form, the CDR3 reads TGTGCCAGCAGTTTCGTCGGGACAAACTATGGCTACACCTTC. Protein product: CASSFVGTNYGYTF.

The CDR3 is CASSLEAGGPGEQYF. In nucleotides, the CDR3 is TGCGCCAGCAGCTTGGAGGCGGGAGGGCCCGGGGAGCAGTACTTC. V and J are TRBV5-1 and TRBJ2-7; 9 positions match TRBD2. V was clipped by 0 bases and J by 7 bases; unmatched bases: 8. CDR3 length: 15 amino acids. CDR1 SGHRS and CDR2 YFSETQ come from the germline V gene. The full variable domain, rest sourced from reference TRBV5-1 and TRBJ2-7, is KAGVTQTPRYLIKTRGQQVTLSCSPISGHRSVSWYQQTPGQGLQFLFEYFSETQRNKGNFPGRFSGRQFSNSRSEMNVSTLELGDSALYLCASSLEAGGPGEQYFGPGTRLTVT.

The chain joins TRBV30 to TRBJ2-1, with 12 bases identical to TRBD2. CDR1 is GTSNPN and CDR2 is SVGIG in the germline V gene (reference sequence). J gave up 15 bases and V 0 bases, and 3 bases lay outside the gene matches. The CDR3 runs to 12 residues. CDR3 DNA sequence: TGTGCCTGGAGTGTGCTAGCGGGAGGGGGGTTCTTC. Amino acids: CAWSVLAGGGFF.

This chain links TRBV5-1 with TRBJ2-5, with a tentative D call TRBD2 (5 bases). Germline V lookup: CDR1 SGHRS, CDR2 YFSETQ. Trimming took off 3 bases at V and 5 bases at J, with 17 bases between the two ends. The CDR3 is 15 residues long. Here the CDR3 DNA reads TGCGCCAGCAGCTCATATCCTCGGGATTCGGAGACCCAGTACTTC. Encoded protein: CASSSYPRDSETQYF.

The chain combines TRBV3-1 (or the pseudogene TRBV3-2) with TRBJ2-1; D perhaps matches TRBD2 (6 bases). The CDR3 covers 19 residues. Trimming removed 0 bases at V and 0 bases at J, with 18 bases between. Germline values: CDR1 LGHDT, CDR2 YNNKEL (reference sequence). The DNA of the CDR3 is TGTGCCAGCAGCCAAGAGGGCGACCTAGCGTCGAGCTCCTACAATGAGCAGTTCTTC. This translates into CASSQEGDLASSSYNEQFF.

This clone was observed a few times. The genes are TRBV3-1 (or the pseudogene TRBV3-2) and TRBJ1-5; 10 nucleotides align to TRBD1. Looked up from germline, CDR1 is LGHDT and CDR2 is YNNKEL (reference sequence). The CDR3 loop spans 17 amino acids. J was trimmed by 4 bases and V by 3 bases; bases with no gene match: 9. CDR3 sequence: CASSHSDRGFRNQPQHF. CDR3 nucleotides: TGTGCCAGCAGCCACTCGGACAGGGGGTTTCGAAATCAGCCCCAGCATTTT.

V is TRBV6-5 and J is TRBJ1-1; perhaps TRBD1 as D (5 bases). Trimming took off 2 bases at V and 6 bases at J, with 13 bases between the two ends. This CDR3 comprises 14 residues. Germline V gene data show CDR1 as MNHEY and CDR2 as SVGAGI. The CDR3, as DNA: TGTGCCAGCAGTTACGGGGCGCGGGGATCTGAAGCTTTCTTT. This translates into CASSYGARGSEAFF.